Sequencing of this T cell receptor (beta chain) was carried out in a study of cytomegalovirus exposure and HLA in healthy donors. The overall study: HLA-typed donors were the source of tens of millions of unique TCRs, which an early data release held. General study findings and limits: The authors later found TCR association rates varying by HLA locus, with DRB1 most and HLA-C fewest.

In the case of this clone: As yet, its antigen is unknown.

The V segment lost 0 bases and the J segment 7 bases; nucleotides outside the gene matches: 4. This CDR3 has 14 residues. Germline V gene lookup returns CDR1 SGHVS and CDR2 FNYEAQ. 13 Jbeta primers and 60 Vbeta primers were used for the PCR. Produced via immunoSEQ multiplex PCR; TCRdb's table is partial and in-frame only. The table records 120,000 or so clones, approximately 84% of them present only once. The receptor was isolated from a man younger than 30 in good health and CMV-seropositive. The chain joins TRBV7-6 to TRBJ2-3; 7 positions agree with TRBD2. The sequenced sample was PBMCs. CDR3: CASSLAGGPHTQYF. CDR3 DNA sequence: TGTGCCAGCAGCTTAGCGGGAGGGCCGCATACGCAGTATTTT.